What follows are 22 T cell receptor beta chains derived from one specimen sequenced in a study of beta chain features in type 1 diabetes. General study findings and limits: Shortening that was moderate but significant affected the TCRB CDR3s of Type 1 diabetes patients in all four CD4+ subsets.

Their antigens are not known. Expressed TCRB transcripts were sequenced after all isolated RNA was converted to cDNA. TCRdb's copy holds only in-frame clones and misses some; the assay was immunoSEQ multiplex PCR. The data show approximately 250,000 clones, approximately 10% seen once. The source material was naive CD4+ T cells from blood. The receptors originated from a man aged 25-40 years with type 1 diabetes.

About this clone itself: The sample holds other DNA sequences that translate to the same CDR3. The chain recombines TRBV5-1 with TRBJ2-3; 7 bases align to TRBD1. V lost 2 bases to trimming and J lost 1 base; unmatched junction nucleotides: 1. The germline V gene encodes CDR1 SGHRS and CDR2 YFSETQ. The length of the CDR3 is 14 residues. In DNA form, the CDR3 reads TGCGCCAGCAGCTTTGACAGGGGCACAGATACGCAGTATTTT. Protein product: CASSFDRGTDTQYF.

CDR3 nucleotides: TGCGCCAGCAGCTTGGGACAGCTCGACAACACTGAAGCTTTCTTT. This codes for CASSLGQLDNTEAFF. The chain carries TRBV5-1 and TRBJ1-1, with D possibly matching TRBD1 (5 bases). This CDR3 contains 15 residues. The germline V and J ends were trimmed by 0 bases and 2 bases, with 11 bases remaining between them. Germline V gene data show CDR1 as SGHRS and CDR2 as YFSETQ.

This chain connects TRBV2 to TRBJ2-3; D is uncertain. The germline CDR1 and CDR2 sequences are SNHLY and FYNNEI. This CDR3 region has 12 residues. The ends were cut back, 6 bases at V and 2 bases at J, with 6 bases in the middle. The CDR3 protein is CASRSITDTQYF. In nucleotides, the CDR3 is TGTGCCAGCAGGTCCATCACAGATACGCAGTATTTT.

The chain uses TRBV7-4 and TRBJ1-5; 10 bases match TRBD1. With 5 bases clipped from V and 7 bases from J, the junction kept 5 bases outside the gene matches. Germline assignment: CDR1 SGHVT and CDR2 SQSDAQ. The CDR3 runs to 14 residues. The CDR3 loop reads CASSATGGYQPQHF. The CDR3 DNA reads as TGTGCCAGCAGCGCGACAGGGGGCTACCAGCCCCAGCATTTT.

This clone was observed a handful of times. The CDR3 is CASSEHPQDTVNSPLHF. Written as DNA, the CDR3 is TGCGCCAGCAGCGAGCATCCACAGGATACGGTTAATTCACCCCTCCACTTT. The gene calls are TRBV5-1 and TRBJ1-6, with TRBD1 as a possible D gene (5 bases). The germline CDR1 and CDR2 sequences are SGHRS and YFSETQ. The CDR3 runs to 17 residues. V was trimmed by 4 bases and J by 6 bases, leaving 20 bases between them.

CDR3 sequence: CASSPGAYEKLFF. In DNA, the CDR3 is TGTGCCAGCTCACCTGGGGCCTATGAAAAACTGTTTTTT. V gene TRBV18 combines with J gene TRBJ1-4; possibly TRBD1 for D (5 bases). V lost 3 bases, J lost 6 bases, and 8 bases lay in between. CDR1 and CDR2 from the germline V gene are KGHSH and LQKENI. The CDR3 runs 13 residues.

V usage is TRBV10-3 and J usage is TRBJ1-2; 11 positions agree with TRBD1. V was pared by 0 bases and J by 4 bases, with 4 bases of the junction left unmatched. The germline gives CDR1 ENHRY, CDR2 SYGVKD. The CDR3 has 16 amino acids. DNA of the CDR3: TGTGCCATCAGTGAGTCTGGACAGGGGGCCTTCTATGGCTACACCTTC. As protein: CAISESGQGAFYGYTF.

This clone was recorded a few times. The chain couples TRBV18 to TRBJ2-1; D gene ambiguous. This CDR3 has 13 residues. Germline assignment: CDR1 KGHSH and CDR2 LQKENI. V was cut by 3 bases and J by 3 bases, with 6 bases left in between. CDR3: CASSPRSYNEQFF. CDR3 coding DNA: TGTGCCAGCTCACCGCGAAGCTACAATGAGCAGTTCTTC.

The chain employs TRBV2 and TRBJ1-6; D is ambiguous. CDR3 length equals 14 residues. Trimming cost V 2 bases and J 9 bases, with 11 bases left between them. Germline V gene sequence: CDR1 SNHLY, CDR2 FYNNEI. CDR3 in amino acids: CASSEQSAGSPLHF. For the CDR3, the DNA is TGTGCCAGCAGTGAACAATCCGCGGGTTCACCCCTCCACTTT.

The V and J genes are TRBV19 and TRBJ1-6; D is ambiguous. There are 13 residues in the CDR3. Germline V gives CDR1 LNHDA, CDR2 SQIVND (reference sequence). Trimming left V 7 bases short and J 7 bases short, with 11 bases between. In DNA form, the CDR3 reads TGTGCCAGTAAGCGGCAGATGAATTCACCCCTCCACTTT. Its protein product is CASKRQMNSPLHF.

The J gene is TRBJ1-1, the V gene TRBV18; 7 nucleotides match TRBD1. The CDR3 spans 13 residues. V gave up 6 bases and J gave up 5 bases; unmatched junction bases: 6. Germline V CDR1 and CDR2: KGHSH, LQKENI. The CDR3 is CASSPDRETEAFF. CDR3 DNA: TGTGCCAGCTCCCCCGACAGGGAGACTGAAGCTTTCTTT. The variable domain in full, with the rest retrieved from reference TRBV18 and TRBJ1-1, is NAGVMQNPRHLVRRRGQEARLRCSPMKGHSHVYWYRQLPEEGLKFMVYLQKENIIDESGMPKERFSAEFPKEGPSILRIQQVVRGDSAAYFCASSPDRETEAFFGQGTRLTVV.

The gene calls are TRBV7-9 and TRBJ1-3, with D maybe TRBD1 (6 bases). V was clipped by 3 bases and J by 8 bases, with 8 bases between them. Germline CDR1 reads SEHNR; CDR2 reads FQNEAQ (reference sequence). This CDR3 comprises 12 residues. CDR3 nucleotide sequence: TGTGCCAGCAGCTTGAAGGGGGACACCATATATTTT. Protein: CASSLKGDTIYF.

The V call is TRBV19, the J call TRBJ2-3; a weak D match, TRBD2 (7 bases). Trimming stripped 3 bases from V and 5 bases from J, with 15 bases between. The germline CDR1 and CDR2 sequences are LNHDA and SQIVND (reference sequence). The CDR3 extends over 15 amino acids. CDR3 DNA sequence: TGTGCCAGTAGTATTACCGGGGGGCAGGGAGATACGCAGTATTTT. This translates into CASSITGGQGDTQYF.

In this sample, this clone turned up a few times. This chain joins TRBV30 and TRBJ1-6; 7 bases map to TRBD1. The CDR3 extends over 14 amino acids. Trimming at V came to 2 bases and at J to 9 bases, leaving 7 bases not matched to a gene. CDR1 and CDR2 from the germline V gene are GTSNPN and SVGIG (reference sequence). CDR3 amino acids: CAWSRETGSSPLHF. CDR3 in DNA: TGTGCCTGGAGTAGGGAGACAGGGAGTTCACCCCTCCACTTT.

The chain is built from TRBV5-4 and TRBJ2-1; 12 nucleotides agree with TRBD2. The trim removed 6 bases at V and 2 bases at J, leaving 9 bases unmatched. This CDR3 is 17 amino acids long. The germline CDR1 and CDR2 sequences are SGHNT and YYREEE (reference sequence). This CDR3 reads CASNPSGGATTYNEQFF. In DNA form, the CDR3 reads TGTGCCAGCAACCCTAGCGGGGGGGCTACAACCTACAATGAGCAGTTCTTC.

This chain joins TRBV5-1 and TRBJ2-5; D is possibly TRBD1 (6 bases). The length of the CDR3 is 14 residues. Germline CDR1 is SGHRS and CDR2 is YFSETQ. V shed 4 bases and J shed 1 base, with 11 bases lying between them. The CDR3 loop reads CASSRTGSQETQYF. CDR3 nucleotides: TGCGCCAGCAGCCGAACAGGGAGCCAAGAGACCCAGTACTTC.

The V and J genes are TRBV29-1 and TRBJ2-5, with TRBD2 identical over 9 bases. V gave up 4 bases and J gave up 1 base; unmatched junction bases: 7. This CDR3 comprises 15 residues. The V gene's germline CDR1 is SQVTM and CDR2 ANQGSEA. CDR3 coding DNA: TGCAGCGTTGGGCTAGCGGGGACTATCCAAGAGACCCAGTACTTC. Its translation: CSVGLAGTIQETQYF.

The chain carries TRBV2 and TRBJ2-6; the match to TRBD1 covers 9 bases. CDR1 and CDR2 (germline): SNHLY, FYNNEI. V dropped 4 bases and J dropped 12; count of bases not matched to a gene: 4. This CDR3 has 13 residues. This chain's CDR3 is CASSAGQGTVLTF. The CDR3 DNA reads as TGTGCCAGCAGTGCAGGACAGGGGACCGTCCTGACTTTC.

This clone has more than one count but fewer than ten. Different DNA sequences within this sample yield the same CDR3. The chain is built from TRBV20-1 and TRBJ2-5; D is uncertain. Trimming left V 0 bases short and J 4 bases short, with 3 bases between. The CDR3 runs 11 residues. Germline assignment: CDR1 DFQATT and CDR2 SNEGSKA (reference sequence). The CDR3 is CSARDRETQYF. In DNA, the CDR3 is TGCAGTGCTAGAGATCGAGAGACCCAGTACTTC.

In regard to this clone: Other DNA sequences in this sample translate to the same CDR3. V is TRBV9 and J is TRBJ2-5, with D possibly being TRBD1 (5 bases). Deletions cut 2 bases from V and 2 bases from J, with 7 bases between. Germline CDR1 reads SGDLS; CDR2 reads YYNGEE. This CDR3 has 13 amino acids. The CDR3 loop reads CASSVDSQETQYF. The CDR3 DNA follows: TGTGCCAGCAGCGTCGACAGTCAAGAGACCCAGTACTTC.

The CDR3 sequence is CASSYGTSGADTQYF. DNA for the CDR3: TGTGCCAGCAGTTACGGGACTAGCGGGGCTGATACGCAGTATTTT. This chain connects TRBV7-3 to TRBJ2-3; 13 nucleotides match TRBD2. The junction had 6 bases not matched to a gene; V was cut back by 6 bases and J by 6 bases. CDR1 is SGHTA and CDR2 is FQGTGA in the germline V gene. CDR3 size: 15 residues.

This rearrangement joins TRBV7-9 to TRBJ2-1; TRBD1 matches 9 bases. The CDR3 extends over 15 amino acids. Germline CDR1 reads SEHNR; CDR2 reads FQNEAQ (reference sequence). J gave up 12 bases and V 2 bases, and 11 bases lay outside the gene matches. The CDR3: CASSLRGGKGQGQFF. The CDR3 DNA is TGTGCCAGCAGCTTAAGAGGGGGGAAGGGACAGGGGCAGTTCTTC.